A single sample is the source of the 16 T cell receptor beta chains below, sequenced in a study of blood T cell repertoires in COVID-19. The assay was immunoSEQ multiplex PCR, and TCRdb's table has in-frame clones only and misses some. This sample yields 180,000 or so clones, of which 70% to 85% are seen a single time; approximately 9.8% belongs to the top ten. The sequencing input was peripheral blood. The receptors here all came from a woman older than 75 with acute or convalescent COVID-19.

V and J are TRBV30 and TRBJ1-2; tentative D call: TRBD1 (6 bases). Germline values: CDR1 GTSNPN, CDR2 SVGIG (reference sequence). The CDR3 totals 14 residues. The V gene lost 1 base and the J gene lost 0 bases, with 9 bases spanning the gap. The CDR3 DNA follows: TGTGCCTGGAGTGCCCACAGGGCTAACTATGGCTACACCTTC. The encoded protein is CAWSAHRANYGYTF.

The chain is built from TRBV11-2 and TRBJ2-3; weak D call: TRBD2 (5 bases). This CDR3 spans 15 amino acids. Looked up from germline, CDR1 is SGHAT and CDR2 is FQNNGV. V gave up 4 bases and J gave up 9 bases, with 20 bases separating them. This CDR3 is CASSSTPEGGGTQYF. The CDR3 DNA reads TGTGCCAGCAGCTCGACCCCCGAGGGCGGCGGGACGCAGTATTTT.

This clone was counted a single time. The J gene is TRBJ2-5, the V gene TRBV7-9; perhaps TRBD2 as D (5 bases). The CDR3 is 14 amino acids. Germline CDR1 SEHNR, CDR2 FQNEAQ (reference sequence). V lost 5 bases to trimming and J lost 5 bases, with 15 bases between them. CDR3 bases: TGTGCCAGCAGCGCACCCGTTTCGGGGGAGACCCAGTACTTC. This gives the protein CASSAPVSGETQYF.

The chain joins TRBV2 to TRBJ2-3, with D perhaps matching TRBD2 (5 bases). From germline, CDR1 is SNHLY and CDR2 FYNNEI. Trimming stripped 7 bases from V and 4 bases from J, with 12 bases between. CDR3 length equals 13 residues. CDR3 protein: CASNEGSADTQYF. DNA of the CDR3: TGTGCCAGCAACGAGGGTTCTGCAGATACGCAGTATTTT.

This sequence joins TRBV6-5 and TRBJ1-2, with a tentative D call TRBD1 (6 bases). The ends were cut back, 7 bases at V and 7 bases at J, with 16 bases in the middle. The CDR3 runs 13 residues. The germline CDR1 and CDR2 sequences are MNHEY and SVGAGI. The CDR3 sequence is CASTQGEGGGYTF. As DNA, the CDR3 is TGTGCCAGCACCCAAGGGGAAGGGGGTGGCTACACCTTC.

The gene calls are TRBV6-2 or TRBV6-3 and TRBJ1-3, with D possibly TRBD1 on 6 matching bases. The V gene's germline CDR1 is MNHEY and CDR2 SVGEGT. The length of the CDR3 is 17 residues. V was cut by 0 bases and J by 0 bases, with 12 bases left in between. The CDR3 sequence: CASSYSMDRYSGNTIYF. DNA of the CDR3: TGTGCCAGCAGTTACTCGATGGACAGATACTCTGGAAACACCATATATTTT.

This chain links TRBV29-1 with TRBJ1-2, with a weak D call TRBD1 (6 bases). The CDR3 sequence is 12 residues long. Germline CDR1 and CDR2: SQVTM and ANQGSEA. V gave up 5 bases and J gave up 4 bases, with 11 bases separating them. CDR3 coding DNA: TGCAGCGTTCTGGGGGCTGGCTATGGCTACACCTTC. This gives the protein CSVLGAGYGYTF. Together with reference TRBV29-1 and TRBJ1-2, the CDR3 gives the full variable domain: SAVISQKPSRDICQRGTSLTIQCQVDSQVTMMFWYRQQPGQSLTLIATANQGSEATYESGFVIDKFPISRPNLTFSTLTVSNMSPEDSSIYLCSVLGAGYGYTFGSGTRLTVV.

This chain links TRBV10-3 with TRBJ2-2, with D possibly TRBD1 on 9 matching bases. The CDR3 runs to 19 residues. The V gene's germline CDR1 is ENHRY and CDR2 SYGVKD. V lost 8 bases, J lost 0 bases, and 25 bases lay in between. Written as DNA, the CDR3 is TGTGCCATCGCGGGGGGCGGGACAGGGATTTTTTCGAACACCGGGGAGCTGTTTTTT. Its translation: CAIAGGGTGIFSNTGELFF.

CDR3 in amino acids: CASSQEGTSGFDTQYF. The DNA of the CDR3 is TGTGCCAGCAGCCAAGAGGGGACTAGCGGCTTCGATACGCAGTATTTT. The chain recombines TRBV3-1 (or the pseudogene TRBV3-2) with TRBJ2-3; 11 bases align to TRBD2. Germline V gene sequence: CDR1 LGHDT, CDR2 YNNKEL (reference sequence). This CDR3 spans 16 amino acids. V shed 0 bases and J 6 bases; nucleotides not matched to a gene: 5.

This chain links TRBV10-2 with TRBJ2-2, with 8 bases lining up with TRBD1. This CDR3 has 13 residues. Germline V lookup: CDR1 WSHSY, CDR2 SAAADI. The ends lost 10 bases at V and 7 bases at J; junction bases unmatched: 8. CDR3 sequence (DNA): TGCGCCATCGCGGGACAGGCGGGCGGGGAGCTGTTTTTT. As protein: CAIAGQAGGELFF.

CDR3 in DNA: TGTGCCAGTACCTACGGAAGAGGGACTGAAGCTTTCTTT. This translates into CASTYGRGTEAFF. This rearrangement joins TRBV19 to TRBJ1-1; D ambiguous. The CDR3 is 13 amino acids. Between the trimmed V and J ends, which lost 7 bases and 5 bases, there was a span of 14 bases. The germline CDR1 and CDR2 sequences are LNHDA and SQIVND (reference sequence). The whole variable domain, remainder taken from reference TRBV19 and TRBJ1-1, is DGGITQSPKYLFRKEGQNVTLSCEQNLNHDAMYWYRQDPGQGLRLIYYSQIVNDFQKGDIAEGYSVSREKKESFPLTVTSAQKNPTAFYLCASTYGRGTEAFFGQGTRLTVV.

The chain links TRBV19 to TRBJ1-2, with TRBD1 matching 7 bases. CDR1 and CDR2 (germline): LNHDA, SQIVND (reference sequence). V was pared by 7 bases and J by 4 bases, with 3 bases of the junction left unmatched. The CDR3 has 12 amino acids. The CDR3 DNA sequence: TGTGCCAGTACCGGGACAGTCTATGGCTACACCTTC. This translates into CASTGTVYGYTF.

This chain joins TRBV10-3 and TRBJ1-5; 10 nucleotides agree with TRBD1. This CDR3 has 15 amino acids. The V gene end was trimmed by 6 bases and the J gene end by 4 bases; junction bases not matched to a gene: 6. CDR1 is ENHRY and CDR2 is SYGVKD in the germline V gene. In DNA, the CDR3 is TGTGCCATCAGGGACGGGACAGGGGTTAATCAGCCCCAGCATTTT. Protein: CAIRDGTGVNQPQHF.

The chain carries TRBV2 and TRBJ2-7; 7 bases line up with TRBD2. Unmatched junction bases numbered 11, after V lost 6 bases and J lost 3 bases. The CDR3 has 15 residues. Germline CDR1 and CDR2: SNHLY and FYNNEI. CDR3 sequence reads: CASSWNVGEGYEQYF. The CDR3 DNA sequence: TGTGCCAGCAGCTGGAATGTCGGGGAGGGCTACGAGCAGTACTTC.

This clone was counted once. The chain has TRBV9 and TRBJ2-5, with TRBD2 identical over 8 bases. CDR3 length equals 15 residues. V lost 4 bases, J lost 3 bases, and 8 bases stayed unmatched. Per the germline V gene, CDR1 is SGDLS and CDR2 is YYNGEE. CDR3 in amino acids: CASSWASGFEETQYF. The CDR3 DNA follows: TGTGCCAGCAGCTGGGCTAGCGGGTTTGAAGAGACCCAGTACTTC.

The chain is built from TRBV18 and TRBJ2-5; TRBD1 aligns across 7 bases. The germline gives CDR1 KGHSH, CDR2 LQKENI. This CDR3 region has 15 residues. V lost 3 bases, J lost 1 base, and 5 bases stayed unmatched. As DNA, the CDR3 is TGTGCCAGCTCACCCCCGGGACAGAGCCAAGAGACCCAGTACTTC. As protein: CASSPPGQSQETQYF.